This T cell receptor beta chain was profiled in a study of blood T cell repertoires in COVID-19. Study-wide background: Donors in the United States, Italy and Spain gave samples during acute or convalescent COVID-19. The analysed material was cDNA or gDNA that came from T cells, B-cell-depleted T cells, or PBMCs.

This clone was counted a single time. Per the original data handling: Amplification of reference gene primers provided the estimated nucleated cell counts. Clones were sequenced by immunoSEQ multiplex PCR, and TCRdb holds only the in-frame ones, with some missing. V and J calls and clone size follow that table, whereas D and trimming were derived from the DNA. The data hold some 110,000 clones, with roughly four fifths observed a single time. The germline V gene encodes CDR1 SGDLS and CDR2 YYNGEE. The CDR3 has 18 amino acids. V shed 3 bases and J 0 bases; nucleotides not matched to a gene: 10. The TCR comes from a man aged 45-65 years with acute or convalescent COVID-19. Source material: peripheral blood. This rearrangement joins TRBV9 to TRBJ2-3, with 10 positions matching TRBD2. As DNA, the CDR3 is TGTGCCAGCAGCGGGAGGCTAGCGGGAGAGCTAAGCACAGATACGCAGTATTTT. Residues: CASSGRLAGELSTDTQYF.